This TCR beta chain was captured in a study of blood T cell repertoires in COVID-19. Study summary: COVID-19 samples, acute and convalescent, were from the United States, Italy and Spain.

In the authors' workflow: Estimation of nucleated cell counts relied on the amplification of reference gene primers. Data came from immunoSEQ multiplex PCR; TCRdb stores just in-frame clones and leaves some out. Clone size and the V and J calls come from that table; the DNA yielded D and trimming. The table includes 70,000 to 95,000 clones, about 89% detected once. The length of the CDR3 is 14 residues. Per germline, CDR1 GTSNPN and CDR2 SVGIG (reference sequence). The V gene end was trimmed by 5 bases and the J gene end by 0 bases; junction bases not matched to a gene: 4. The receptor was derived from a man between 65 and 85 years old with active or convalescent COVID-19. The chain carries TRBV30 and TRBJ1-3, with TRBD1 identical over 7 bases. Sequenced input: peripheral blood. The CDR3 region has the DNA TGTGCCTGGGGATGGACAGGCTCTGGAAACACCATATATTTT. It specifies CAWGWTGSGNTIYF. Variable domain in full (rest from reference TRBV30 and TRBJ1-3): SQTIHQWPATLVQPVGSPLSLECTVEGTSNPNLYWYRQAAGRGLQLLFYSVGIGQISSEVPQNLSASRPQDRQFILSSKKLLLSDSGFYLCAWGWTGSGNTIYFGEGSWLTVV.